The 25 T cell receptor beta chains presented below share a single source sample, sequenced in a study of CD4 and CD8 cells across lung adenocarcinoma regions. TCRdb fed the PCR reads into MiXCR, producing one record per CDR3 protein. The data show about 12,000 distinct CDR3 sequences, 53% seen once. Sequenced material: CD8+ T cells from the center of a lung tumor. All receptors derive from a female donor with lung adenocarcinoma. The CD4 and CD8 labels of this study may be unreliable.

The genes are TRBV6-1 and TRBJ1-6; D gene unclear. CDR1 is MNHNS and CDR2 is SASEGT in the germline V gene. This CDR3 contains 13 residues. Trimming cost V 6 bases and J 5 bases, with 8 bases left between them. The CDR3 coding sequence is TGTGCCAGCAGAGACAAGAATAATTCACCCCTCCACTTT. Translation: CASRDKNNSPLHF.

The gene calls are TRBV12-3 or TRBV12-4 and TRBJ2-5; a weak D match, TRBD2 (6 bases). There are 16 residues in the CDR3. Trimming cost V 6 bases and J 0 bases, with 17 bases left between them. The CDR3 protein is CASSNRGTSDQETQYF. In DNA form, the CDR3 reads TGTGCCAGCAGCAATCGGGGGACCTCCGACCAAGAGACCCAGTACTTC.

The V and J genes are TRBV27 and TRBJ2-1; possibly TRBD1 or TRBD2 for D (5 bases each). The CDR3 loop spans 17 amino acids. The V gene's germline CDR1 is MNHEY and CDR2 SMNVEV (reference sequence). Trimming took 0 bases from V and 1 from J, leaving 13 bases between them. CDR3 sequence (DNA): TGTGCCAGCAGTTTATCGGCAAGGGGAGTGTCCTACAATGAGCAGTTCTTC. As protein: CASSLSARGVSYNEQFF.

This chain joins TRBV6-1 and TRBJ2-7; possibly TRBD1 for D (5 bases). V was cut by 4 bases and J by 3 bases, with 13 bases left in between. This CDR3 spans 14 amino acids. Per germline, CDR1 MNHNS and CDR2 SASEGT. The CDR3 is CASSVARGYYEQYF. The CDR3 DNA sequence: TGTGCCAGCAGTGTAGCTAGGGGATACTACGAGCAGTACTTC.

There are many counts of this clonotype. This chain uses TRBV7-2 with TRBJ1-3, with D possibly being TRBD1 (6 bases). V dropped 5 bases and J dropped 0 bases, with 17 bases sitting between them. This CDR3 is 17 amino acids long. Per germline, CDR1 SGHTA and CDR2 FQGNSA. The CDR3: CASSQSVGGSSGNTIYF. The CDR3 region has the DNA TGTGCCAGCAGCCAATCTGTTGGGGGCAGCTCTGGAAACACCATATATTTT.

This clonotype was detected only a few times. The chain is built from TRBV6-1 and TRBJ2-1; 8 bases are shared with TRBD1. CDR3 length: 15 residues. The J segment lost 0 bases and the V segment lost 8 bases, leaving 6 bases of the junction unmatched. Per the germline V gene, CDR1 is MNHNS and CDR2 is SASEGT. The CDR3 sequence: CASSITGGSYNEQFF. The CDR3 DNA reads as TGTGCCAGCTCAATAACAGGGGGCTCCTACAATGAGCAGTTCTTC.

The rearrangement uses TRBV6-5 and TRBJ1-1; D possibly corresponds to TRBD1 (5 bases). This CDR3 is 14 amino acids long. Germline V lookup: CDR1 MNHEY, CDR2 SVGAGI. V dropped 2 bases and J dropped 4 bases, with 11 bases sitting between them. CDR3 coding DNA: TGTGCCAGCAGTTACACCGGGGGAAGCACTGAAGCTTTCTTT. Translating it yields CASSYTGGSTEAFF.

The chain couples TRBV10-1 to TRBJ2-1; D uncertain. Germline CDR1 reads WNHNN; CDR2 reads SYGVQD (reference sequence). With 3 bases removed from V and 4 bases from J, the gap between germline ends came to 4 bases. The length of the CDR3 is 12 residues. The CDR3 is CASSDGYNEQFF. DNA for the CDR3: TGCGCCAGCAGTGACGGGTACAATGAGCAGTTCTTC.

The chain links TRBV6-4 to TRBJ2-1; TRBD2 agrees at 7 bases. The CDR3 sequence is 13 residues long. The V gene end was trimmed by 4 bases and the J gene end by 9 bases; junction bases not matched to a gene: 6. CDR1 is MRHNA, CDR2 SNTAGT, per germline. The CDR3 coding sequence is TGTGCCAGCAGTGCCGGGCCGGGGGGTGAGCAGTTCTTC. It codes for CASSAGPGGEQFF.

The chain uses TRBV7-2 and TRBJ2-3; maybe TRBD2 (5 bases). CDR1 SGHTA and CDR2 FQGNSA come from the germline V gene. This CDR3 is 15 amino acids long. V lost 5 bases to trimming and J lost 5 bases, with 17 bases between them. CDR3 protein: CASSPEGLSGDTQYF. The CDR3 DNA sequence: TGTGCCAGCAGCCCCGAGGGCCTCAGTGGAGATACGCAGTATTTT.

The J gene is TRBJ2-5, the V gene TRBV6-4, with 7 nucleotides matching TRBD2. Germline V gene data show CDR1 as MRHNA and CDR2 as SNTAGT. V was pared by 7 bases and J by 11 bases, with 28 bases of the junction left unmatched. CDR3 length equals 18 residues. The chain's CDR3 is CASNQVGRGSGSYNEQYF. The CDR3 bases are TGTGCCAGCAACCAGGTGGGGAGGGGTTCGGGCTCCTACAATGAGCAGTACTTC.

The V gene is TRBV3-1, the J gene TRBJ2-1; D perhaps matches TRBD1 (6 bases). The DNA end favors TRBJ2-7, so the J call may be wrong. The germline gives CDR1 LGHDT, CDR2 YNNKEL (reference sequence). The CDR3 is 14 residues long. The CDR3 nucleotides are TGTGCCAGCAGCCGCCGGACAGCTGAATACGAGCAGTACTTC. It yields the protein CASSRRTAEYEQYF.

Turning to this clonotype: At one of its ends the junction is not consistent with the germline gene, which may arise from a read error. The CDR3 DNA is TGTGCCAGCAGTTTATCAACAGGGACGTGGGCCAACGAGCAGTCTTTC. Translating it yields CASSLSTGTWANEQSF. This rearrangement joins TRBV27 to TRBJ2-6; D possibly corresponds to TRBD1 (6 bases). The germline CDR1 and CDR2 sequences are MNHEY and SMNVEV (reference sequence). The CDR3 extends over 16 amino acids.

The chain is built from TRBV4-1 and TRBJ2-1; 9 bases line up with TRBD1. CDR3 size: 15 residues. Germline V gives CDR1 MGHRA, CDR2 YSYEKL. With V trimmed by 4 bases and J by 8 bases, 9 bases remained unmatched. The CDR3 reads CASSPQEQGADEQFF. CDR3 coding DNA: TGCGCCAGCAGCCCCCAAGAACAGGGGGCAGATGAGCAGTTCTTC.

The chain has TRBV7-2 and TRBJ2-5; 12 nucleotides align to TRBD1. The J call is uncertain, as TRBJ2-7 better fits the DNA end. CDR3 length: 14 amino acids. Germline V gene lookup returns CDR1 SGHTA and CDR2 FQGNSA. The chain's CDR3 is CASSWDRGQYEQYF. The CDR3 region has the DNA TGTGCCAGCAGCTGGGACAGGGGGCAATACGAGCAGTACTTC.

The rearrangement uses TRBV6-1 and TRBJ2-1; 10 bases map to TRBD2. The CDR3 is 17 amino acids. Unmatched junction bases numbered 17, after V lost 2 bases and J lost 13 bases. Germline V lookup: CDR1 MNHNS, CDR2 SASEGT. CDR3 sequence (DNA): TGTGCCAGCAGTGAATATCTCTCCGGGACTAGCGAAGAGACCCAGTTCTTC. As protein: CASSEYLSGTSEETQFF.

In regard to this clonotype: The junction shows a germline mismatch at one end, possibly a read error. The chain employs TRBV6-1 and TRBJ2-1; 11 bases line up with TRBD2. The CDR3 totals 15 residues. Looked up from germline, CDR1 is MNHNS and CDR2 is SASEGT. DNA for the CDR3: TGTGCCAGCAGATTCCAGGGGACTAGCGGAGATAAGCAGTTCTTT. Translation: CASRFQGTSGDKQFF.

J is TRBJ2-4 and V is TRBV6-1; 7 bases match TRBD1. V shed 1 base and J 4 bases; nucleotides not matched to a gene: 13. The CDR3 totals 18 residues. The germline CDR1 and CDR2 sequences are MNHNS and SASEGT. The chain's CDR3 is CASSEGGLGGREKNIQYF. CDR3 nucleotide sequence: TGTGCCAGCAGTGAAGGGGGGCTAGGGGGCCGTGAAAAAAACATTCAGTACTTC.

This rearrangement joins TRBV6-5 to TRBJ2-2; no definite D call. This CDR3 is 12 amino acids long. CDR1 is MNHEY, CDR2 SVGAGI, per germline. Trimming left V 2 bases short and J 6 bases short, with 4 bases between. CDR3 in DNA: TGTGCCAGCAGTTACGGGTCCGGGGAGCTGTTTTTT. It translates to CASSYGSGELFF.

Of note for this clonotype: One end of the junction varies from germline; a read error may be responsible. The chain carries TRBV6-1 and TRBJ2-3, with 8 bases matching TRBD2. From germline, CDR1 is MNHNS and CDR2 SASEGT. The CDR3 covers 16 residues. In nucleotides, the CDR3 is TGTGCCAGCCGGGACCCGAGCGGGGGATTCAAAAATACGCAGTACTTT. It specifies CASRDPSGGFKNTQYF.

The gene calls are TRBV7-2 and TRBJ2-7; TRBD2 matches 10 bases. This CDR3 is built from 16 residues. V shed 1 base, J shed 6 bases, and the junction held 9 bases outside the gene matches. Per the germline V gene, CDR1 is SGHTA and CDR2 is FQGNSA. DNA of the CDR3: TGTGCCAGCAGCTTAGGTCGAACTAGCGGGATTAGCGAGCAGTACTTC. Its translation is CASSLGRTSGISEQYF.

V gene TRBV4-1 combines with J gene TRBJ2-6; TRBD1 matches 7 bases. The CDR3 has 20 residues. Per the germline V gene, CDR1 is MGHRA and CDR2 is YSYEKL. V shed 1 base and J 0 bases; nucleotides not matched to a gene: 12. CDR3 in amino acids: CASSQVVTGRGGSGANVLTF. The CDR3 DNA is TGCGCCAGCAGCCAAGTCGTGACAGGGCGCGGCGGCTCTGGGGCCAACGTCCTGACTTTC.

The rearrangement links TRBV7-8 to TRBJ1-3, with 8 bases that match TRBD1. With V trimmed by 4 bases and J by 3 bases, 2 bases remained unmatched. This CDR3 has 14 residues. Germline-derived CDR1 and CDR2 are SGHVS and FQNEAQ. CDR3 sequence reads: CASSWDRHGNTIYF. As DNA, the CDR3 is TGTGCCAGCAGCTGGGACAGGCATGGAAACACCATATATTTT.

This clonotype was counted at least ten times. This chain joins TRBV10-1 and TRBJ2-1; 10 bases map to TRBD2. The germline V gene encodes CDR1 WNHNN and CDR2 SYGVQD (reference sequence). This CDR3 is 15 amino acids long. J was trimmed by 4 bases and V by 9 bases; bases with no gene match: 9. The CDR3 nucleotides are TGCGCCAGGAGCGTACTAGCGGGATCGTACAATGAGCAGTTCTTC. This codes for CARSVLAGSYNEQFF.

CDR3 sequence: CASSLGRDIQETQYF. The CDR3 nucleotides are TGTGCCAGCAGCTTGGGTAGAGATATACAAGAGACCCAGTACTTC. This chain uses TRBV6-1 with TRBJ2-1; no clear D gene. The J call is in doubt because the DNA end fits TRBJ2-5 better. This CDR3 has 15 amino acids. Germline V CDR1 and CDR2: MNHNS, SASEGT.